This entry lists 14 T cell receptor beta chains sequenced from one sample in a study of vaccination and CD4 T cells after COVID-19. Treatment of the sample: 10-day PBMC culture with coronavirus spike peptide pools or control peptides (ViraFEST assay). These receptors lack a known antigen. The Oncomine TCR Beta short-read assay sequenced DNA from cultured CD4+ T cells. TCRdb itself ran the PCR reads through MiXCR, one entry per CDR3 protein. The table lists about 17,000 distinct CDR3 sequences, roughly 60% of them singletons. This specimen consisted of CD4+ T cells from blood, cultured in vitro, obtained after SARS-CoV-2 vaccination. These receptors were obtained from a human donor who had recovered from COVID-19.

The CDR3 loop reads CASSQGQVVYGYTF. The CDR3 DNA sequence: TGTGCCAGCAGCCAGGGACAGGTCGTCTATGGCTACACCTTC. The chain recombines TRBV7-9 with TRBJ1-2, with TRBD1 matching 8 bases. V was clipped by 5 bases and J by 4 bases; unmatched bases: 6. CDR1 is SEHNR and CDR2 is FQNEAQ in the germline V gene (reference sequence). The CDR3 consists of 14 residues. Using reference TRBV7-9 and TRBJ1-2 for the parts outside the CDR3, the full variable domain is DTGVSQNPRHKITKRGQNVTFRCDPISEHNRLYWYRQTLGQGPEFLTYFQNEAQLEKSRLLSDRFSAERPKGSFSTLEIQRTEQGDSAMYLCASSQGQVVYGYTFGSGTRLTVV.

This chain connects TRBV7-9 to TRBJ1-1; tentatively, D is TRBD1 (5 bases). The CDR3 has 16 amino acids. Germline CDR1 and CDR2: SEHNR and FQNEAQ (reference sequence). Between the trimmed V and J ends, which lost 5 bases and 6 bases, there was a span of 22 bases. The CDR3 loop reads CASSDWTWGAVAEAFF. In nucleotides, the CDR3 is TGTGCCAGCAGCGACTGGACATGGGGCGCGGTGGCTGAAGCTTTCTTT.

In this sample, this clonotype turned up a few times. The V call is TRBV20-1, the J call TRBJ1-3; D is perhaps TRBD1 (6 bases). V lost 5 bases and J lost 7, with 15 bases in between. Per germline, CDR1 DFQATT and CDR2 SNEGSKA (reference sequence). CDR3 length: 13 residues. The CDR3 DNA reads as TGCAGTGCTCATAGGGGGGTTGAGAACACCATATATTTT. Its protein is CSAHRGVENTIYF.

The chain employs TRBV19 and TRBJ1-1; TRBD1 might be the D (6 bases). CDR3 length equals 15 residues. Germline V gene lookup returns CDR1 LNHDA and CDR2 SQIVND (reference sequence). Trimming removed 4 bases at V and 1 base at J, with 13 bases between. CDR3 nucleotide sequence: TGTGCCAGTAGTAACCCGGACAGACCGAACACTGAAGCTTTCTTT. It is translated as CASSNPDRPNTEAFF.

The chain links TRBV9 to TRBJ1-1; D may be TRBD1 (5 bases). Deletions cut 4 bases from V and 5 bases from J, with 21 bases between. The CDR3 runs to 16 residues. In germline, CDR1 is SGDLS, CDR2 YYNGEE. This chain's CDR3 is CASSLVAGHSQTEAFF. The CDR3 coding sequence is TGTGCCAGCAGCCTAGTCGCAGGACACTCTCAAACTGAAGCTTTCTTT.

The rearrangement joins TRBV6-1 to TRBJ2-2, with D perhaps TRBD1 (7 bases). Germline lookup yields CDR1 MNHNS and CDR2 SASEGT. This CDR3 is built from 15 residues. This CDR3 reads CAVSIRGAITGELFF. In DNA form, the CDR3 reads TGTGCGGTCTCAATCAGGGGGGCAATCACCGGGGAGCTGTTTTTT.

The chain carries TRBV6-5 and TRBJ2-5; D is unresolved. The CDR3 extends over 15 amino acids. Germline V gene lookup returns CDR1 MNHEY and CDR2 SVGAGI. The V gene lost 0 bases and the J gene lost 10 bases, with 18 bases spanning the gap. CDR3 in amino acids: CASSYSGLPLGIQYF. The CDR3 region has the DNA TGTGCCAGCAGTTACTCAGGCCTTCCGTTAGGGATCCAGTACTTC.

This chain connects TRBV7-2 to TRBJ1-2, with 12 bases fitting TRBD1. V gave up 3 bases and J gave up 5 bases; unmatched junction bases: 10. Germline V lookup: CDR1 SGHTA, CDR2 FQGNSA. The CDR3 loop spans 17 amino acids. The CDR3 DNA sequence: TGTGCCAGCAGCTTGGCCGGGACAGGGGGCGAACTGTATGGCTACACCTTC. Translation gives CASSLAGTGGELYGYTF.

The V and J genes are TRBV20-1 and TRBJ2-5, with 7 bases matching TRBD2. The CDR3 loop spans 15 amino acids. Trimming at V came to 0 bases and at J to 1 base, leaving 5 bases not matched to a gene. From germline, CDR1 is DFQATT and CDR2 SNEGSKA (reference sequence). The DNA of the CDR3 is TGCAGTGCTAGAGATTCCCGGGAGGTCCAAGAGACCCAGTACTTC. The encoded protein is CSARDSREVQETQYF.

Points on this clonotype: One end of the junction does not line up with germline, which may come from a read error. This chain links TRBV5-6 with TRBJ1-2; tentative D call: TRBD1 (6 bases). This CDR3 is 15 amino acids long. Germline-derived CDR1 and CDR2 are SGHDT and YYEEEE. This CDR3 reads CAGSFTQGINYGYTF. In DNA form, the CDR3 reads TGTGCCGGCAGTTTTACCCAGGGGATTAACTATGGCTACACCTTC.

The J gene is TRBJ2-3, the V gene TRBV7-3; 10 nucleotides line up with TRBD2. V dropped 0 bases and J dropped 4; count of bases not matched to a gene: 1. The CDR3 consists of 15 residues. CDR1 is SGHTA, CDR2 FQGTGA, per germline. CDR3 DNA: TGTGCCAGCAGCTTAACAGCGGGGGGGCCAGATACGCAGTATTTT. It encodes CASSLTAGGPDTQYF.

This clonotype was seen a few times. This chain uses TRBV19 with TRBJ1-6; 9 bases fit TRBD1. The V and J ends lost 8 bases and 7 bases, in that order; junction bases with no gene match: 3. Germline values: CDR1 LNHDA, CDR2 SQIVND (reference sequence). This CDR3 is 13 amino acids long. As DNA, the CDR3 is TGTGCCAGTCGAGACAGGGGGAATTCACCCCTCCACTTT. It codes for CASRDRGNSPLHF.

The genes are TRBV11-3 and TRBJ1-6, with 7 bases aligning to TRBD1. CDR3 length: 14 residues. Losses at the gene ends were 6 bases for V and 7 bases for J; bases not matched to a gene: 6. Germline CDR1 reads SGHNT; CDR2 reads YENEEA. The CDR3: CASSFKQGNSPLHF. The CDR3 bases are TGTGCCAGCAGTTTTAAACAGGGGAATTCACCCCTCCACTTT.

This chain joins TRBV11-3 and TRBJ2-5, with 7 positions matching TRBD2. Germline values: CDR1 SGHNT, CDR2 YENEEA. The CDR3 consists of 14 residues. Germline trimming cut 5 bases from V and 5 bases from J; bases unmatched to any gene: 8. In DNA, the CDR3 is TGTGCCAGCAGCCCGGTGGGTAGCGGGGAGACCCAGTACTTC. This sequence encodes CASSPVGSGETQYF.